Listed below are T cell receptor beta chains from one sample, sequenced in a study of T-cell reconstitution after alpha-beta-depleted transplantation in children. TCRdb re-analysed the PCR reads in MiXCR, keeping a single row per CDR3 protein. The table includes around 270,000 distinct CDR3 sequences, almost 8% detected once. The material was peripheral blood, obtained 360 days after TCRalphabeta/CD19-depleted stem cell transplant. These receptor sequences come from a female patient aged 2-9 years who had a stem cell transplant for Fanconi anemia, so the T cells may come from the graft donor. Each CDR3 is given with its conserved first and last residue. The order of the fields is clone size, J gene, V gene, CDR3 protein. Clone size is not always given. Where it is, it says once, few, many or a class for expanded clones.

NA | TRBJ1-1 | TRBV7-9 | CASSFPTQGAGFTEAFF
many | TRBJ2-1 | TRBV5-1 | CASRPTGNRNNEQFF
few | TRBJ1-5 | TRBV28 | CASSPDRADQPQHF
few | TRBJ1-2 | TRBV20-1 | CSARETYGYTF
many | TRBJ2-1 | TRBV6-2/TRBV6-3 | CASSLPGNSYNEQFF
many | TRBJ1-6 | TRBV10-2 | CASSDPTGNSPLHF
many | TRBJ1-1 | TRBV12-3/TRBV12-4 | CASSLADWGEDTEAFF
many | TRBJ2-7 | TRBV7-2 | CASSLALGYEQYF
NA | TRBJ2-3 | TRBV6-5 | CASSYSMGRGTADTQYF
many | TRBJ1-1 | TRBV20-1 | CSASRAMNTEAFF
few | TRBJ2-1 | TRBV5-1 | CASSSSDSLYNEQFF
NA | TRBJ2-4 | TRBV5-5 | CASSSYSEVTLAKNIQYF
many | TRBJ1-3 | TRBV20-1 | CSASPRGTGNTIYF
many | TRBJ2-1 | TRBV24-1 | CATSDSTEAHEQFF
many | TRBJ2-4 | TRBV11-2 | CASSLDRRHPQQNIQYF
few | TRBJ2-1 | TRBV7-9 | CASSSGRTTYNEQFF
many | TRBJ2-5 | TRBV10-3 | CAISVLGLETQYF
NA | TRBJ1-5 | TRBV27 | CASGTLLGRGDQPQHF
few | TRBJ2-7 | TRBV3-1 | CASSQVGQGKTYEQYF
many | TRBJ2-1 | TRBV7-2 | CASSSSGGSYNEQFF
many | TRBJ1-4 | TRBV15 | CATSPRGGEKLFF
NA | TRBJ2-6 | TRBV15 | CATSRVPGTGLPGANVLTF
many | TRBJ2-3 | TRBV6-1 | CASGEPYGTRLADTDTQYF
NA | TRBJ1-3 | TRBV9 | CASSLPKGGGNTIYF
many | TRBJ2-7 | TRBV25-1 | CASKGQFYEQYF
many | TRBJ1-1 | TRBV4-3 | CASSQLTGNTEAFF
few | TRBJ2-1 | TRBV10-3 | CAITSGSRYNEQFF
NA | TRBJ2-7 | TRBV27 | CASSRVITTGNRYEQYF
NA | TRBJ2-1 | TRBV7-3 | CASSSLPFGGQYNEQFF
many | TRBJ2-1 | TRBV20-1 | CSAQGGTSYNEQFF
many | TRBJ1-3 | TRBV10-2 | CASSVAVSGNTIYF
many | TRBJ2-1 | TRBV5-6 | CASSFRDRVNEQFF
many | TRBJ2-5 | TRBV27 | CASSLQGEGETQYF
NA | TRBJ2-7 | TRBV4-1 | CASSQNRGFSYEQYF
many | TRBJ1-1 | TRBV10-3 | CAIREGGPGTEAFF
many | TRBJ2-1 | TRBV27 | CASSMGGILNEQFF
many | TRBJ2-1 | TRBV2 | CASSFTSGGAIEQFF
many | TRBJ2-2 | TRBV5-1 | CASRKAGGPTGELFF
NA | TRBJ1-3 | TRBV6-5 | CASSYLPMSGNTIYF
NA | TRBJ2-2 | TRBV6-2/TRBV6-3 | CASRGQGFAGELFF
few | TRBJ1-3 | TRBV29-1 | CSVEGEVENTIYF
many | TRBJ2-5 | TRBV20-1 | CSATLGGAWETQYF
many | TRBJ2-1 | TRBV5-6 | CASSFRAGILSYNEQFF
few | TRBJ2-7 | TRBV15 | CATSRGTGYEQYF
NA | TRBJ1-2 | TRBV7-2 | CASSFVGGDYGYTF
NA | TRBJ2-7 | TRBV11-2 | CASSGNRGGYEQYF
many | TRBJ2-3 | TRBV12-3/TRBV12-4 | CASQRGGDTQYF
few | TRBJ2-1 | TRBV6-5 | CASSYHLIAGGANEQFF
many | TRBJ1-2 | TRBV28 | CASSLIGTGGDGYTF
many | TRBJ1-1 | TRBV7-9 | CASSSEEGAGKAFF
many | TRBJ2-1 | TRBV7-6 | CASSLWSPRREMYYNEQFF
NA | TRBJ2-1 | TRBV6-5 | CASVRGVGSNEQFF
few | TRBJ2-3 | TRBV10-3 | CAISAGAGGTDTQYF
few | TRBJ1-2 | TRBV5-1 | CASSLIGAYGYTF
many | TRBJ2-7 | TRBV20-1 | CSARLAGSFYEQYF
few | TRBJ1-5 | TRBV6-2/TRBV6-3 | CASSYSRGEGQPQHF
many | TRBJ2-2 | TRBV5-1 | CASSFGGPNTGELFF
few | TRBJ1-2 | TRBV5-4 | CASSLPGPSNYGYTF
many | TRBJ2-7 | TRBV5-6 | CASIFVAEFYEQYF
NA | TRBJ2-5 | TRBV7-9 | CASSLGSPGWETQYF